This T cell receptor (beta chain) was captured by sequencing in a study of OX40 agonist ivuxolimab in advanced cancers. For the study at large: Partial response was recorded in three patients: one hepatocellular carcinoma and two cutaneous melanoma cases.

Profiling relied on immunoSEQ multiplex PCR, and the TCRdb table lists in-frame clones only, not all of them. This sample yields some 73,000 clones, of which more than 80% are seen a single time; approximately 11% belongs to the top ten. Notes on the study in general: Individuals who were partial responders at 0.1-3.0 mg/kg had clonal expansion that ranked among the lowest.

Worth noting for this clone: Its antigen is undetermined.

Trimming pared 4 bases from V and 5 bases from J, leaving 5 bases between. This CDR3 has 11 amino acids. CDR1 ENHRY and CDR2 SYGVKD come from the germline V gene. Source: CD4+ or CD8+ T cells sorted from blood, taken in a trial of the OX40 agonist ivuxolimab. The chain employs TRBV10-3 and TRBJ1-1; D is unclear. The clonotype comes from an adult with an advanced solid tumor such as melanoma, head and neck, liver or kidney cancer. CDR3 amino acids: CAISGLTEAFF. DNA for the CDR3: TGTGCCATCAGTGGTCTTACTGAAGCTTTCTTT.